Sequencing of this T cell receptor (beta chain) was carried out in a study of OX40 agonist ivuxolimab in advanced cancers. TCRdb's table, derived via immunoSEQ multiplex PCR, lists solely in-frame clones and lacks some. The repertoire holds approximately 50,000 clones, around four fifths seen once, with 3% to 4% in the top ten. Germline CDR1 and CDR2: SGDLS and YYNGEE. There are 13 residues in the CDR3. V lost 7 bases to trimming and J lost 0 bases; unmatched junction nucleotides: 3. A word on this clone: What it binds is not known.

Systemic immunosuppression or autoimmune disease history was grounds to exclude patients. Researchers took blood at baseline, on cycle 4 day 1, and on cycle 7 day 1. Whole-study findings and limits: Researchers report that CD8+ T cells had, on average, more expanded clones than CD4+.

The chain carries TRBV9 and TRBJ1-2, with 7 bases fitting TRBD1. The sample consisted of CD4+ or CD8+ T cells sorted from blood, taken in a trial of the OX40 agonist ivuxolimab. The TCR originated in an adult with an advanced solid tumor such as melanoma, head and neck, liver or kidney cancer. This chain's CDR3 is CASGTASNYGYTF. The CDR3 DNA is TGTGCCAGCGGGACAGCTTCTAACTATGGCTACACCTTC.